What follows are 30 T cell receptor beta chains derived from one specimen sequenced in a study of response to subunit inactivated influenza vaccine. MiXCR was run by TCRdb on the RT-PCR reads, yielding one entry per CDR3 protein. Of a few hundred thousand distinct CDR3 sequences detected, 21% appear once; the ten largest clones hold roughly 10%. Material: PBMCs from blood, obtained about 20 months after vaccination. Source of these receptors: a man between 50 and 70 years old who received an inactivated influenza vaccine.

The sample holds a few counts of this clonotype. The chain recombines TRBV7-9 with TRBJ2-1; 7 bases fit TRBD2. After removal of 0 bases from V and 4 bases from J, the junction contained 9 bases not matched to a gene. The germline CDR1 and CDR2 sequences are SEHNR and FQNEAQ (reference sequence). The length of the CDR3 is 17 residues. The CDR3: CASSLALGGGVYNEQFF. CDR3 DNA: TGTGCCAGCAGCTTAGCGCTGGGCGGGGGAGTATACAATGAGCAGTTCTTC.

This clonotype was seen only a few times. The gene calls are TRBV9 and TRBJ2-3, with D maybe TRBD1 (5 bases). CDR3 length: 17 residues. Trimming shortened V by 0 bases and J by 2 bases, and 16 bases separated the two germline ends. Germline V gene lookup returns CDR1 SGDLS and CDR2 YYNGEE. This chain's CDR3 is CASSVGGGQLHTDTQYF. The DNA for the CDR3 is TGTGCCAGCAGCGTAGGTGGTGGACAACTGCACACAGATACGCAGTATTTT.

This clonotype was observed many times. The chain couples TRBV5-1 to TRBJ1-1, with D unresolved. The CDR3 covers 15 residues. Trimming cost V 0 bases and J 0 bases, with 9 bases left between them. The V gene's germline CDR1 is SGHRS and CDR2 YFSETQ. The CDR3 protein is CASSLEPRMNTEAFF. The DNA for the CDR3 is TGCGCCAGCAGCTTGGAGCCCAGAATGAACACTGAAGCTTTCTTT. The full variable domain, completed using reference TRBV5-1 and TRBJ1-1, is KAGVTQTPRYLIKTRGQQVTLSCSPISGHRSVSWYQQTPGQGLQFLFEYFSETQRNKGNFPGRFSGRQFSNSRSEMNVSTLELGDSALYLCASSLEPRMNTEAFFGQGTRLTVV.

This clonotype was counted between two and nine times. The rearrangement links TRBV29-1 to TRBJ1-2; TRBD1 agrees at 7 bases. Germline values: CDR1 SQVTM, CDR2 ANQGSEA. CDR3 length equals 13 residues. With V trimmed by 4 bases and J by 8 bases, 10 bases remained unmatched. CDR3 sequence (DNA): TGCAGCGTTGGAAGTGACAGGGTGGAAGGCTACACCTTC. As protein: CSVGSDRVEGYTF.

This clonotype was observed a handful of times. The rearrangement joins TRBV25-1 to TRBJ2-5; no firm D call. Between the trimmed V and J ends, which lost 2 bases and 0 bases, there was a span of 10 bases. The CDR3 extends over 15 amino acids. Germline V gene sequence: CDR1 MGHDK, CDR2 SYGVNS. The CDR3 DNA sequence: TGTGCCAGCAGTGAACCTGGTGGATACCAAGAGACCCAGTACTTC. This sequence encodes CASSEPGGYQETQYF.

This clonotype was seen repeatedly, ten times or more. This chain links TRBV20-1 with TRBJ2-5, with D perhaps TRBD1 (5 bases). Germline values: CDR1 DFQATT, CDR2 SNEGSKA (reference sequence). V was trimmed by 5 bases and J by 5 bases, leaving 15 bases between them. The CDR3 is 13 amino acids. This CDR3 reads CSARADNSETQYF. Written as DNA, the CDR3 is TGCAGTGCTCGCGCGGACAATTCGGAGACCCAGTACTTC.

This clonotype has a handful of counts. The V gene is TRBV20-1, the J gene TRBJ2-3; D not certain. Trimming stripped 0 bases from V and 0 bases from J, with 4 bases between. The germline CDR1 and CDR2 sequences are DFQATT and SNEGSKA (reference sequence). The CDR3 sequence is 13 residues long. The CDR3: CSARDASTDTQYF. The CDR3 region has the DNA TGCAGTGCTAGAGATGCTAGCACAGATACGCAGTATTTT.

There are a few counts of this clonotype. The chain links TRBV12-3 or TRBV12-4 to TRBJ1-1; tentative D call: TRBD1 (5 bases). This CDR3 has 14 residues. The germline V and J ends were trimmed by 5 bases and 8 bases, with 18 bases remaining between them. For the CDR3, the DNA is TGTGCCAGCAGTCCCCTGGGACTCTGGGGAGAAGCTTTCTTT. Its translation: CASSPLGLWGEAFF.

This clonotype has ten or more counts. The chain carries TRBV12-3 or TRBV12-4 and TRBJ1-1; a possible D gene is TRBD1 (6 bases). Trimming shortened V by 4 bases and J by 1 base, and 10 bases separated the two germline ends. This CDR3 is 14 amino acids long. CDR3 protein: CASSSTGSNTEAFF. DNA of the CDR3: TGTGCCAGCAGTTCTACAGGGTCGAACACTGAAGCTTTCTTT.

There are many counts of this clonotype. V gene TRBV7-2 combines with J gene TRBJ1-5; 7 bases are a match to TRBD1. The germline gives CDR1 SGHTA, CDR2 FQGNSA. Unmatched junction bases numbered 15, after V lost 5 bases and J lost 11 bases. This CDR3 has 15 residues. For the CDR3, the DNA is TGTGCCAGCAGCAGCGGGACAGCCCGAGGTGGGGCCCAGCATTTT. Translating it yields CASSSGTARGGAQHF.

V gene TRBV30 combines with J gene TRBJ2-2, with 8 nucleotides matching TRBD2. Germline CDR1 is GTSNPN and CDR2 is SVGIG (reference sequence). The CDR3 covers 14 residues. V dropped 3 bases and J dropped 6; count of bases not matched to a gene: 6. CDR3 bases: TGTGCCTGGAGGAAGCAGACTAGCGCCGGGGAGCTGTTTTTT. Its protein is CAWRKQTSAGELFF.

This clonotype was detected a few times. The rearrangement links TRBV9 to TRBJ2-2; 7 bases are shared with TRBD1. V shed 4 bases and J 6 bases; nucleotides not matched to a gene: 6. Germline assignment: CDR1 SGDLS and CDR2 YYNGEE. This CDR3 is 14 amino acids long. The CDR3 loop is CASSPWTGAGELFF. The CDR3 DNA is TGTGCCAGCAGCCCATGGACAGGCGCCGGGGAGCTGTTTTTT.

The CDR3 is CATSESTGYTGELFF. The CDR3, as DNA: TGTGCCACCAGTGAATCTACAGGGTACACCGGGGAGCTGTTTTTT. The chain has TRBV24-1 and TRBJ2-2; possibly TRBD1 for D (6 bases). The CDR3 is 15 amino acids. V lost 4 bases, J lost 3 bases, and 11 bases lay in between. Germline CDR1 and CDR2: KGHDR and SFDVKD.

The chain links TRBV15 to TRBJ2-4; D gene unclear. Germline V gene sequence: CDR1 LNHNV, CDR2 YYDKDF (reference sequence). The V end was cut by 2 bases, the J end by 1 base, with 15 bases between. This CDR3 has 17 amino acids. The CDR3 region is CATSRTIAPGAKNIQYF. The CDR3 region has the DNA TGTGCCACCAGCAGAACAATTGCGCCTGGCGCCAAAAACATTCAGTACTTC.

This clonotype appeared a few times. J is TRBJ1-4 and V is TRBV5-6; D ambiguous. Per the germline V gene, CDR1 is SGHDT and CDR2 is YYEEEE. CDR3 length: 14 residues. V was cut by 4 bases and J by 7 bases, with 14 bases left in between. CDR3 sequence (DNA): TGTGCCAGCAGCCCACGGGCGGTGGGTGAAAAACTGTTTTTT. Encoded protein: CASSPRAVGEKLFF.

A few counts support this clonotype. The chain recombines TRBV7-9 with TRBJ1-5; 8 bases map to TRBD1. This CDR3 comprises 15 residues. V lost 5 bases, J lost 0 bases, and 3 bases stayed unmatched. Germline CDR1 and CDR2: SEHNR and FQNEAQ (reference sequence). This chain's CDR3 is CASSHGTGSNQPQHF. CDR3 DNA sequence: TGTGCCAGCAGCCACGGGACAGGTAGCAATCAGCCCCAGCATTTT.

This clonotype was picked up a small number of times. V and J are TRBV4-1 and TRBJ1-5; 11 nucleotides align to TRBD1. V gave up 0 bases and J gave up 6 bases; unmatched junction bases: 4. The CDR3 spans 16 residues. Germline V gene sequence: CDR1 MGHRA, CDR2 YSYEKL. DNA of the CDR3: TGCGCCAGCAGCCAAGAATTGGACAGGGGGCGTCAGCCCCAGCATTTT. Its translation is CASSQELDRGRQPQHF.

CDR3 region: CASSSRSYEQYF. For the CDR3, the DNA is TGTGCCAGCAGTTCTCGCTCCTACGAGCAGTACTTC. The chain has TRBV28 and TRBJ2-7; D not resolved. Germline V gene sequence: CDR1 MDHEN, CDR2 SYDVKM. The V gene lost 4 bases and the J gene lost 0 bases, with 4 bases spanning the gap. The CDR3 is 12 residues long.

This clonotype was seen more than once but under ten times. The rearrangement links TRBV29-1 to TRBJ2-1; D possibly corresponds to TRBD2 (5 bases). The V and J ends lost 2 bases and 6 bases respectively, with 14 bases between them. CDR1 and CDR2 (germline): SQVTM, ANQGSEA. CDR3 length: 14 residues. The CDR3 DNA follows: TGCAGCGTTGAACGTCAGCGCCGGGGCAATGAGCAGTTCTTC. Protein: CSVERQRRGNEQFF.

The genes are TRBV7-2 and TRBJ2-3; no clear D. The germline gives CDR1 SGHTA, CDR2 FQGNSA. V dropped 3 bases and J dropped 1 base, with 11 bases sitting between them. The CDR3 sequence is 15 residues long. The CDR3 DNA follows: TGTGCCAGCAGCTTTGGTTCGGCAGGCACAGATACGCAGTATTTT. Protein product: CASSFGSAGTDTQYF.

This chain uses TRBV7-2 with TRBJ1-2; D is possibly TRBD1 (6 bases). The CDR3 has 16 amino acids. Trimming removed 0 bases from V and 6 bases from J, with 17 bases in between. Germline V gene sequence: CDR1 SGHTA, CDR2 FQGNSA. CDR3 sequence: CASSLAGSSGVNGYTF. The CDR3 coding sequence is TGTGCCAGCAGCTTAGCTGGCTCGTCAGGGGTCAATGGCTACACCTTC.

J is TRBJ1-5 and V is TRBV7-2; possible D gene TRBD1, 6 bases. V was shortened by 5 bases and J by 8 bases, with 22 bases between the two germline ends. CDR3 size: 16 residues. CDR1 SGHTA and CDR2 FQGNSA come from the germline V gene. This CDR3 reads CASSRSGGLEVEPQHF. The CDR3 nucleotides read TGTGCCAGCAGCCGAAGCGGGGGGCTGGAAGTTGAGCCCCAGCATTTT.

The V gene is TRBV4-1, the J gene TRBJ2-2; possible D gene TRBD2, 5 bases. Trimming cost V 0 bases and J 0 bases, with 8 bases left between them. The CDR3 is 16 residues long. Germline CDR1 is MGHRA and CDR2 is YSYEKL. CDR3 DNA: TGCGCCAGCAGCCAAGATTCACTAGCGAACACCGGGGAGCTGTTTTTT. Protein sequence: CASSQDSLANTGELFF.

J is TRBJ2-5 and V is TRBV5-1, with 7 bases that match TRBD2. CDR1 SGHRS and CDR2 YFSETQ come from the germline V gene. V was pared by 0 bases and J by 2 bases, with 7 bases of the junction left unmatched. The CDR3 is made up of 16 amino acids. The CDR3, as DNA: TGCGCCAGCAGCTTGGGGTCGCCTAGCGGACAAGAGACCCAGTACTTC. It codes for CASSLGSPSGQETQYF.

This clonotype turned up a few times. The V call is TRBV6-1, the J call TRBJ1-5, with 7 bases aligning to TRBD1. The length of the CDR3 is 15 residues. Trimming removed 6 bases from V and 1 base from J; junction bases left unmatched: 6. Germline V gives CDR1 MNHNS, CDR2 SASEGT. The CDR3 DNA reads as TGTGCCAGCAGCCACAGGGGCCAAAGCAATCAGCCCCAGCATTTT. Residues: CASSHRGQSNQPQHF.

The V gene is TRBV27, the J gene TRBJ1-5, with D unresolved. There are 12 residues in the CDR3. Germline V gives CDR1 MNHEY, CDR2 SMNVEV (reference sequence). Trimming shortened V by 5 bases and J by 7 bases, and 9 bases separated the two germline ends. The CDR3 here is CASSTVGQPQHF. The CDR3 DNA sequence: TGTGCCAGCAGTACGGTGGGGCAGCCCCAGCATTTT.

The rearrangement links TRBV4-3 to TRBJ1-3; D remains unclear. This CDR3 is built from 14 residues. V was pared by 3 bases and J by 3 bases, with 9 bases between. Looked up from germline, CDR1 is LGHNA and CDR2 is YSLEER. In nucleotides, the CDR3 is TGCGCCAGCAGCCAGGGAGACATTGGAAACACCATATATTTT. Its translation is CASSQGDIGNTIYF.

This clonotype has more than one count but fewer than ten. The gene calls are TRBV6-2 or TRBV6-3 and TRBJ2-1; D uncertain. V was pared by 6 bases and J by 8 bases, with 8 bases between. CDR1 and CDR2 (germline): MNHEY, SVGEGT. The CDR3 totals 11 residues. Written as DNA, the CDR3 is TGTGCCAGCAGCAAACCCGATGAGCAGTTCTTC. Its translation: CASSKPDEQFF.

The chain has TRBV6-5 and TRBJ1-5; 10 bases map to TRBD1. Germline V gene data show CDR1 as MNHEY and CDR2 as SVGAGI. The ends lost 2 bases at V and 7 bases at J; junction bases unmatched: 5. The CDR3 covers 15 residues. CDR3 sequence (DNA): TGTGCCAGCAGTTACGGGGGACAGGGGACCCAGCCCCAGCATTTT. Translated: CASSYGGQGTQPQHF.

This clonotype was detected only a few times. CDR3 DNA sequence: TGTGCCACCCGGGCCGGGACATTGAACACCGGGGAGCTGTTTTTT. This sequence encodes CATRAGTLNTGELFF. This chain joins TRBV27 and TRBJ2-2; maybe TRBD1 (6 bases). V was pared by 10 bases and J by 1 base, with 16 bases between. The germline CDR1 and CDR2 sequences are MNHEY and SMNVEV (reference sequence). The CDR3 is made up of 15 amino acids.